The 15 T cell receptor beta chains reported below all come from one sample, sequenced in a study of response to subunit inactivated influenza vaccine. TCRdb itself ran the RT-PCR reads through MiXCR, one entry per CDR3 protein. The sample contains 650,000 to 800,000 distinct CDR3 sequences, approximately 14% of which appear only once. The input for sequencing was PBMCs from blood, taken around 14 days before vaccination. The receptors were sampled from a man in his forties or fifties who received an inactivated influenza vaccine.

This clonotype has just a few counts. V is TRBV10-3 and J is TRBJ2-2; maybe TRBD2 (6 bases). Trimming stripped 2 bases from V and 4 bases from J, with 11 bases between. Germline V gene data show CDR1 as ENHRY and CDR2 as SYGVKD. The CDR3 sequence is 15 residues long. The CDR3 loop reads CAISEGGAGTGELFF. The CDR3 DNA reads TGTGCCATCAGTGAGGGAGGGGCCGGCACCGGGGAGCTGTTTTTT.

This clonotype has just a few counts. This rearrangement joins TRBV4-3 to TRBJ1-6; 7 bases fit TRBD1. The CDR3 has 15 residues. V shed 0 bases and J 12 bases; nucleotides not matched to a gene: 8. Germline CDR1 reads LGHNA; CDR2 reads YSLEER. CDR3 amino acids: CASSQERQGGGPLHF. CDR3 DNA sequence: TGCGCCAGCAGCCAAGAGAGACAGGGCGGCGGACCCCTCCACTTT.

The sample holds a few counts of this clonotype. The chain recombines TRBV29-1 with TRBJ1-6; D may be TRBD1 (6 bases). From germline, CDR1 is SQVTM and CDR2 ANQGSEA. The CDR3 extends over 17 amino acids. Trimming removed 3 bases from V and 0 bases from J, with 15 bases in between. CDR3 residues: CSVDRFNRDSYNSPLHF. The CDR3 coding sequence is TGCAGCGTTGACCGATTTAACAGGGACTCCTATAATTCACCCCTCCACTTT.

The chain joins TRBV7-2 to TRBJ1-5; D unclear. CDR1 is SGHTA, CDR2 FQGNSA, per germline. V lost 5 bases and J lost 6, with 17 bases in between. This CDR3 spans 15 amino acids. CDR3 sequence reads: CASSTLLGSGQPQHF. Written as DNA, the CDR3 is TGTGCCAGCAGCACCCTCCTCGGTAGCGGTCAGCCCCAGCATTTT.

V is TRBV27 and J is TRBJ2-7, with 11 positions matching TRBD2. The V and J ends lost 5 bases and 7 bases, in that order; junction bases with no gene match: 10. The CDR3 sequence is 15 residues long. From germline, CDR1 is MNHEY and CDR2 SMNVEV (reference sequence). The CDR3 coding sequence is TGTGCCAGCAGTCCGGGGACTAGCGGAGTAGGGGAGCAGTACTTC. Protein: CASSPGTSGVGEQYF.

The chain combines TRBV7-9 with TRBJ2-7; D is unresolved. The CDR3 loop spans 14 amino acids. Germline CDR1 and CDR2: SEHNR and FQNEAQ (reference sequence). V lost 5 bases and J lost 1, with 12 bases in between. DNA for the CDR3: TGTGCCAGCAGCCAGTGGGGTCGGTCCTACGAGCAGTACTTC. Translating it yields CASSQWGRSYEQYF. The whole variable domain, remainder taken from reference TRBV7-9 and TRBJ2-7, is DTGVSQNPRHKITKRGQNVTFRCDPISEHNRLYWYRQTLGQGPEFLTYFQNEAQLEKSRLLSDRFSAERPKGSFSTLEIQRTEQGDSAMYLCASSQWGRSYEQYFGPGTRLTVT.

V is TRBV7-2 and J is TRBJ2-3, with D hard to call. The CDR3 spans 16 residues. Trimming shortened V by 5 bases and J by 1 base, and 16 bases separated the two germline ends. In germline, CDR1 is SGHTA, CDR2 FQGNSA. CDR3 nucleotides: TGTGCCAGCAGCGCAGACGCGGCCCTGGGCACAGATACGCAGTATTTT. It yields the protein CASSADAALGTDTQYF.

V gene TRBV5-6 combines with J gene TRBJ2-3; D is perhaps TRBD1 (6 bases). Germline V gene sequence: CDR1 SGHDT, CDR2 YYEEEE. V dropped 4 bases and J dropped 2 bases, with 17 bases sitting between them. The CDR3 is 16 residues long. Here the CDR3 reads CASSLEPGHITDTQYF. In nucleotides, the CDR3 is TGTGCCAGCAGCCTCGAACCGGGACATATCACAGATACGCAGTATTTT.

This chain connects TRBV5-5 to TRBJ2-7, with D possibly matching TRBD2 (6 bases). Trimming removed 2 bases at V and 2 bases at J, with 14 bases between. The germline CDR1 and CDR2 sequences are SGHKS and YYEKEE (reference sequence). The CDR3 is made up of 15 amino acids. The CDR3 DNA reads as TGTGCCAGCAGCTTCGAAACGGGGGTTACCTACGAGCAGTACTTC. It codes for CASSFETGVTYEQYF. Based on the CDR3 plus reference TRBV5-5 and TRBJ2-7, the full variable domain is DAGVTQSPTHLIKTRGQQVTLRCSPISGHKSVSWYQQVLGQGPQFIFQYYEKEERGRGNFPDRFSARQFPNYSSELNVNALLLGDSALYLCASSFETGVTYEQYFGPGTRLTVT.

This clonotype was found a few times. The CDR3 protein is CASSQDRSRGGYTF. CDR3 DNA sequence: TGCGCCAGCAGCCAAGACAGGTCAAGGGGGGGCTACACCTTC. The rearrangement links TRBV4-1 to TRBJ1-2; TRBD1 might be the D (6 bases). In germline, CDR1 is MGHRA, CDR2 YSYEKL. The V end lost 0 bases, the J end lost 8 bases, and 13 bases lay between the germline ends. The length of the CDR3 is 14 residues.

J is TRBJ2-5 and V is TRBV18, with D hard to call. Between the trimmed V and J ends, which lost 0 bases and 3 bases, there was a span of 8 bases. CDR1 and CDR2 from the germline V gene are KGHSH and LQKENI. This CDR3 has 14 amino acids. The CDR3 DNA is TGTGCCAGCTCACCACCTGAGAGGAAAGAGACCCAGTACTTC. Translation: CASSPPERKETQYF.

Many counts were recorded for this clonotype. J is TRBJ2-4 and V is TRBV7-2, with 9 nucleotides matching TRBD1. This CDR3 spans 16 amino acids. Per germline, CDR1 SGHTA and CDR2 FQGNSA. After removal of 3 bases from V and 6 bases from J, the junction contained 9 bases not matched to a gene. The CDR3 DNA sequence: TGTGCCAGCAGCTTCGCGGGACAGGGTGTTGGAAACATTCAGTACTTC. Translated, it gives CASSFAGQGVGNIQYF.

V usage is TRBV20-1 and J usage is TRBJ2-1; 8 bases line up with TRBD2. V was pared by 5 bases and J by 5 bases, with 8 bases of the junction left unmatched. CDR3 size: 14 residues. Looked up from germline, CDR1 is DFQATT and CDR2 is SNEGSKA (reference sequence). CDR3 in amino acids: CSAQAGASDNEQFF. CDR3 nucleotides: TGCAGTGCTCAAGCGGGAGCTTCTGACAATGAGCAGTTCTTC.

This rearrangement joins TRBV9 to TRBJ2-5; 10 positions match TRBD1. CDR1 SGDLS and CDR2 YYNGEE come from the germline V gene. The CDR3 runs to 14 residues. With V trimmed by 2 bases and J by 5 bases, 3 bases remained unmatched. CDR3 loop: CASSVTGGWETQYF. The CDR3 nucleotides read TGTGCCAGCAGCGTGACAGGGGGCTGGGAGACCCAGTACTTC.

The sample holds a few counts of this clonotype. Relative to the germline gene, one junction end is altered; a read error may explain this. This chain's CDR3 is CSVADRGLTEAFF. The CDR3 nucleotides read TGCAGCGTAGCTGACAGGGGGCTCACTGAGGCTTTCTTT. The chain has TRBV29-1 and TRBJ1-1; 10 positions agree with TRBD1. The CDR3 consists of 13 residues. Germline CDR1 reads SQVTM; CDR2 reads ANQGSEA.